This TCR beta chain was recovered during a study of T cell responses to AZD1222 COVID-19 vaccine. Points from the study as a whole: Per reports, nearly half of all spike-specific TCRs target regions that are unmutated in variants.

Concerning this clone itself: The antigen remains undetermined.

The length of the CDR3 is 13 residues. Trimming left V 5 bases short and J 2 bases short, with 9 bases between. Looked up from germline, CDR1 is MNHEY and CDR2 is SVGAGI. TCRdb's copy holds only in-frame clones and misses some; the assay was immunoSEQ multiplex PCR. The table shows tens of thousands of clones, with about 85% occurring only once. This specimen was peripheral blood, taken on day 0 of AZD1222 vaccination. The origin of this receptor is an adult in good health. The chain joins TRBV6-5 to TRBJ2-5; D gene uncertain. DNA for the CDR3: TGTGCCAGCAGTCTAGACTGGCAAGAGACCCAGTACTTC. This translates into CASSLDWQETQYF.